This T cell receptor (beta chain) originates from a study of cytomegalovirus exposure and HLA in healthy donors. V dropped 1 base and J dropped 3 bases, with 5 bases sitting between them. Germline V lookup: CDR1 SGDLS, CDR2 YYNGEE. CDR3 size: 13 residues. Concerning this clone: The antigen remains unidentified.

Study-wide results and caveats: Later analysis identified a missense DCLRE1C variant that was linked to TCR beta V- and J-gene trimming. Highly shared variants forming one cluster were likely a sequencing artifact. Serostatus for CMV was the only available immune exposure information.

The PCR ran on 60 Vbeta and 13 Jbeta primers. The protocol was immunoSEQ multiplex PCR, while the TCRdb copy is restricted to in-frame clones and leaves out a portion. The data hold about 110,000 clones, with over 70% observed a single time. The V and J genes are TRBV9 and TRBJ1-3; D is unclear. The sequence was collected from a female donor in good health and CMV-seronegative. Source material: PBMCs. The DNA for the CDR3 is TGTGCCAGCAGCGTATACGGTGGAAACACCATATATTTT. Protein: CASSVYGGNTIYF.